Listed below are T cell receptor beta chains from one sample, sequenced in a study of blood T cell repertoires in COVID-19. Here immunoSEQ multiplex PCR was the method, and the copy in TCRdb shows in-frame clones only, minus some. Among 150,000 or so clones listed, about 86% were seen once. The sequenced material came from peripheral blood. The source is a woman older than 75 with acute or convalescent COVID-19. CDR3s include the opening cysteine and the closing phenylalanine or tryptophan. D genes are given only for firm matches. Expanded clones get a size class; other rows say once, few or many, or leave the size out.

j_gene: TRBJ1-3; v_gene: TRBV9; abundance: .; d_gene: .; CDR3nt: TGTGCCAGCAGCGTAGAGGAGAGTAGAAACACCATATATTTT; CDR3aa: CASSVEESRNTIYF
j_gene: TRBJ1-2; v_gene: TRBV4-1; abundance: .; d_gene: .; CDR3nt: TGCGCCAGCAGCCAAGATGCAGGTTTCCTCTATGGCTACACCTTC; CDR3aa: CASSQDAGFLYGYTF
j_gene: TRBJ1-1; v_gene: TRBV6-5; abundance: .; d_gene: TRBD1; CDR3nt: TGTGCCAGCCGACAGGGGGGGGTAGCTTTCTTT; CDR3aa: CASRQGGVAFF
j_gene: TRBJ2-7; v_gene: TRBV23-1; abundance: once; d_gene: .; CDR3nt: TGCGCCAGCCGGTCCGAGCAGTACTTC; CDR3aa: CASRSEQYF
j_gene: TRBJ1-2; v_gene: TRBV29-1; abundance: .; d_gene: .; CDR3nt: TGCAGCGTTGTTCAGAACCCCCCAGCGTCGGGTGGCTACACCTTC; CDR3aa: CSVVQNPPASGGYTF
j_gene: TRBJ2-3; v_gene: TRBV7-2; abundance: .; d_gene: TRBD1; CDR3nt: TGTGCCAGCAGCTTTATCGGGACAGGGAGCACAGATACGCAGTATTTT; CDR3aa: CASSFIGTGSTDTQYF
j_gene: TRBJ2-1; v_gene: TRBV6-5; abundance: .; d_gene: .; CDR3nt: TGTGCCAGCGGGTTGGGGGCAGGGAGGGATGAGCAGTTCTTC; CDR3aa: CASGLGAGRDEQFF
j_gene: TRBJ2-1; v_gene: TRBV9; abundance: .; d_gene: .; CDR3nt: TGTGCCAGCAGCGTAGCCCCGGGGAGTGGGAATGAGCAGTTCTTC; CDR3aa: CASSVAPGSGNEQFF
j_gene: TRBJ1-6; v_gene: TRBV19; abundance: .; d_gene: .; CDR3nt: TGTGCCAGTAACCCTAGGCCGGATAATTCACCCCTCCACTTT; CDR3aa: CASNPRPDNSPLHF
j_gene: TRBJ2-2; v_gene: TRBV28; abundance: .; d_gene: TRBD2; CDR3nt: TGTGCCAGCAGTTTAGTTTCACTAGCGGGAGGCGGGGAGCTGTTTTTT; CDR3aa: CASSLVSLAGGGELFF
j_gene: TRBJ2-7; v_gene: TRBV27; abundance: .; d_gene: .; CDR3nt: TGTGCCAGCAGTTTCTCGGCTAGCGTGTCTTACGAGCAGTACTTC; CDR3aa: CASSFSASVSYEQYF
j_gene: TRBJ1-5; v_gene: TRBV5-4; abundance: .; d_gene: TRBD1; CDR3nt: TGTGCCAGCAGCTTTGGGACAGGGGGCGTGGGCAATCAGCCCCAGCATTTT; CDR3aa: CASSFGTGGVGNQPQHF
j_gene: TRBJ2-3; v_gene: TRBV3-1/TRBV3-2; abundance: .; d_gene: TRBD2; CDR3nt: TGTGCCAGCAGCTCTACTAGCGGGAACACAGATACGCAGTATTTT; CDR3aa: CASSSTSGNTDTQYF
j_gene: TRBJ2-2; v_gene: TRBV10-3; abundance: .; d_gene: .; CDR3nt: TGTGCCATCAGATCCCGGGACTCGGGTTACACCGGGGAGCTGTTTTTT; CDR3aa: CAIRSRDSGYTGELFF
j_gene: TRBJ2-7; v_gene: TRBV7-9; abundance: .; d_gene: TRBD1; CDR3nt: TGTGCCAGCAGCAACCAGGGGGCCTACGAGCAGTACTTC; CDR3aa: CASSNQGAYEQYF
j_gene: TRBJ1-2; v_gene: TRBV6-5; abundance: .; d_gene: .; CDR3nt: TGTGCCAGCAGTTACTCTCCAGCCCGGCGGTATGGCTACACCTTC; CDR3aa: CASSYSPARRYGYTF
j_gene: TRBJ1-3; v_gene: TRBV3-1/TRBV3-2; abundance: .; d_gene: .; CDR3nt: TGTGCCAGCAGCCAATATCTATATGCCCCCTCTGGAAACACCATATATTTT; CDR3aa: CASSQYLYAPSGNTIYF
j_gene: TRBJ1-1; v_gene: TRBV10-3; abundance: .; d_gene: TRBD1; CDR3nt: TGTGCCATCACTGAGGGACAGTACACTGAAGCTTTCTTT; CDR3aa: CAITEGQYTEAFF
j_gene: TRBJ1-2; v_gene: TRBV5-1; abundance: .; d_gene: .; CDR3nt: TGCGCCAGCAGCACCCGAGGAGGGACTAACTATGGCTACACCTTC; CDR3aa: CASSTRGGTNYGYTF
j_gene: TRBJ1-2; v_gene: TRBV5-1; abundance: .; d_gene: TRBD1; CDR3nt: TGCGCCAGCAGCTTGGGTCAGGGGGCGTTTGGCTACACCTTC; CDR3aa: CASSLGQGAFGYTF
j_gene: TRBJ2-7; v_gene: TRBV3-1/TRBV3-2; abundance: .; d_gene: TRBD2; CDR3nt: TGTGCCAGCAGCCAAGGGGCGGGAGTGGGCTACGAGCAGTACTTC; CDR3aa: CASSQGAGVGYEQYF
j_gene: TRBJ2-1; v_gene: TRBV28; abundance: .; d_gene: TRBD2; CDR3nt: TGTGCCAGCAGTTTGCAGGGACTAGCGGGAGCTCCTTCTAACAATGAGCAGTTCTTC; CDR3aa: CASSLQGLAGAPSNNEQFF
j_gene: TRBJ1-2; v_gene: TRBV5-8; abundance: .; d_gene: TRBD1; CDR3nt: TGTGCCAGCAGCTTGGAGTGGGGCAGGGGGTCCTATGGCTACACCTTC; CDR3aa: CASSLEWGRGSYGYTF
j_gene: TRBJ2-2; v_gene: TRBV4-1; abundance: .; d_gene: TRBD2; CDR3nt: TGCGCCAGCAGCCAAGATTTTAGCGGGGTCAACACCGGGGAGCTGTTTTTT; CDR3aa: CASSQDFSGVNTGELFF
j_gene: TRBJ2-1; v_gene: TRBV28; abundance: .; d_gene: .; CDR3nt: TGTGCCAGCAGGGGGGGGCGGGAGCTCAATGAGCAGTTCTTC; CDR3aa: CASRGGRELNEQFF
j_gene: TRBJ2-2; v_gene: TRBV5-5; abundance: .; d_gene: TRBD2; CDR3nt: TGTGCCAGCAGGCAAGAATGGAGCGGGGCCGGGGAGCTGTTTTTT; CDR3aa: CASRQEWSGAGELFF
j_gene: TRBJ1-6; v_gene: TRBV9; abundance: .; d_gene: .; CDR3nt: TGTGCCAGCAGCGTAGGGTGGGAGAGGAATTCACCCCTCCACTTT; CDR3aa: CASSVGWERNSPLHF
j_gene: TRBJ1-2; v_gene: TRBV19; abundance: once; d_gene: .; CDR3nt: TGTGCCAGTAGATTCGACAGCCCTAACTATGGCTACACCTTC; CDR3aa: CASRFDSPNYGYTF
j_gene: TRBJ2-3; v_gene: TRBV19; abundance: .; d_gene: .; CDR3nt: TGTGCTTCCGGACAGTATAGCACAGATACGCAGTATTTT; CDR3aa: CASGQYSTDTQYF
j_gene: TRBJ1-6; v_gene: TRBV4-2; abundance: .; d_gene: .; CDR3nt: TGTGCCAGCAGCCGAAACCGGGACACCTATTACGGGTCACCCCTCCACTTT; CDR3aa: CASSRNRDTYYGSPLHF
j_gene: TRBJ2-2; v_gene: TRBV5-6; abundance: .; d_gene: .; CDR3nt: TGTGCCAGCAGCTTCTTTGGCGGGGCGAACACCGGGGAGCTGTTTTTT; CDR3aa: CASSFFGGANTGELFF
j_gene: TRBJ2-4; v_gene: TRBV11-2; abundance: .; d_gene: .; CDR3nt: TGTGCCAGCAGCTTAACCAAGGGAGGCCCCGGGAACATTCAGTACTTC; CDR3aa: CASSLTKGGPGNIQYF
j_gene: TRBJ2-2; v_gene: TRBV27; abundance: .; d_gene: .; CDR3nt: TGTGCCAGCAGACACATGAACACCGGGGAGCTGTTTTTT; CDR3aa: CASRHMNTGELFF
j_gene: TRBJ2-1; v_gene: TRBV19; abundance: .; d_gene: .; CDR3nt: TGTGCCAGTAGTATAGGAGGGGGTGGGTTTTCTGAGCAGTTCTTC; CDR3aa: CASSIGGGGFSEQFF
j_gene: TRBJ2-1; v_gene: TRBV7-3; abundance: few; d_gene: TRBD1; CDR3nt: TGTGCCAGCAGCTTAGGCCCTAGGGACAGTGAGTTCTTC; CDR3aa: CASSLGPRDSEFF
j_gene: TRBJ1-2; v_gene: TRBV9; abundance: .; d_gene: .; CDR3nt: TGTGCCAGCAGCGCAGGGTGGGACTATGGCTACACCTTC; CDR3aa: CASSAGWDYGYTF
j_gene: TRBJ2-3; v_gene: TRBV27; abundance: .; d_gene: TRBD2; CDR3nt: TGTGCCAGCAGTTTGGGTAGCGGGCCCACAGATACGCAGTATTTT; CDR3aa: CASSLGSGPTDTQYF
j_gene: TRBJ2-2; v_gene: TRBV28; abundance: .; d_gene: .; CDR3nt: TGTGCCAGCAGTCCACCCGGGGGGCCCGGGGAGCTGTTTTTT; CDR3aa: CASSPPGGPGELFF
j_gene: TRBJ1-2; v_gene: TRBV4-3; abundance: once; d_gene: TRBD1; CDR3nt: TGCGCCAGCAGCCAAGAGGGACCCCCGGGACAGGGGGCTGTCTTCTTC; CDR3aa: CASSQEGPPGQGAVFF
j_gene: TRBJ2-3; v_gene: TRBV18; abundance: once; d_gene: TRBD1; CDR3nt: TGTGCCAGCTCACCACTTCAGGGGGCCATTTCGGATACGCAGTATTTT; CDR3aa: CASSPLQGAISDTQYF
j_gene: TRBJ1-1; v_gene: TRBV10-2; abundance: once; d_gene: .; CDR3nt: TGCGCCAGCACCGTCGACAGAAAAGAAGCTTTCTTT; CDR3aa: CASTVDRKEAFF
j_gene: TRBJ1-1; v_gene: TRBV28; abundance: .; d_gene: .; CDR3nt: TGTGCCAGCAAAACTAACGGCCCTGTGAACACTGAAGCTTTCTTT; CDR3aa: CASKTNGPVNTEAFF
j_gene: TRBJ2-1; v_gene: TRBV5-4; abundance: .; d_gene: TRBD2; CDR3nt: TGTGCCAGCAGCTTCCCCGGGCTAGCGGGGGCCAATGAGCAGTTCTTC; CDR3aa: CASSFPGLAGANEQFF
j_gene: TRBJ2-6; v_gene: TRBV11-2; abundance: .; d_gene: .; CDR3nt: TGTGCCAGCAGCTTAGTCGGAGGCGGAGGGGCCAACGTCCTGACTTTC; CDR3aa: CASSLVGGGGANVLTF
j_gene: TRBJ1-5; v_gene: TRBV4-1; abundance: few; d_gene: .; CDR3nt: TGCGCCAGCAGCCAAGGACAGGCCCATAGCAATCAGCCCCAGCATTTT; CDR3aa: CASSQGQAHSNQPQHF
j_gene: TRBJ2-5; v_gene: TRBV7-6; abundance: .; d_gene: .; CDR3nt: TGTGCCAGCAGCTTAGGCTTACAGGGCGCACAAGAGACCCAGTACTTC; CDR3aa: CASSLGLQGAQETQYF
j_gene: TRBJ2-1; v_gene: TRBV27; abundance: .; d_gene: TRBD2; CDR3nt: TGTGCCAGCAGTTCTCGGGGGGGCTTCTCCTACAATGAGCAGTTCTTC; CDR3aa: CASSSRGGFSYNEQFF
j_gene: TRBJ1-2; v_gene: TRBV27; abundance: .; d_gene: .; CDR3nt: TGTGCCAGCAGTTTCCCCGGGTCTGGCTACACCTTC; CDR3aa: CASSFPGSGYTF
j_gene: TRBJ1-3; v_gene: TRBV9; abundance: few; d_gene: TRBD1; CDR3nt: TGTGCCAGCAGCGTAGGGACAGGCTCTATATCTGGAAACACCATATATTTT; CDR3aa: CASSVGTGSISGNTIYF
j_gene: TRBJ2-7; v_gene: TRBV2; abundance: .; d_gene: TRBD2; CDR3nt: TGTGCCAGCAGTGTTAGCGGGGGGCTGCCGTACTTC; CDR3aa: CASSVSGGLPYF
j_gene: TRBJ1-6; v_gene: TRBV19; abundance: .; d_gene: TRBD1; CDR3nt: TGTGCCAGTAGTAAAGGGACAGGGGGTAATTCACCCCTCCACTTT; CDR3aa: CASSKGTGGNSPLHF
j_gene: TRBJ2-1; v_gene: TRBV6-4; abundance: .; d_gene: TRBD2; CDR3nt: TGTGCCAGCAGTGACTCGAAACTCCGGGGGGGCCGAGGAGAGCAGTTCTTC; CDR3aa: CASSDSKLRGGRGEQFF
j_gene: TRBJ1-4; v_gene: TRBV19; abundance: .; d_gene: .; CDR3nt: TGTGCCAGTAGTATACAGGGGTCAACTAATGAAAAACTGTTTTTT; CDR3aa: CASSIQGSTNEKLFF
j_gene: TRBJ2-1; v_gene: TRBV20-1; abundance: .; d_gene: TRBD2; CDR3nt: TGCAGTGCTAGTGGACTAGCGGGGAATGAGCAGTTCTTC; CDR3aa: CSASGLAGNEQFF
j_gene: TRBJ2-6; v_gene: TRBV12-1; abundance: .; d_gene: .; CDR3nt: TGTGCCAGCAGCTTTGAGCGGACAGCACCCATATACTCTGGGGCCAACGTCCTGACTTTC; CDR3aa: CASSFERTAPIYSGANVLTF
j_gene: TRBJ1-5; v_gene: TRBV2; abundance: .; d_gene: TRBD1; CDR3nt: TGTGCCAGCAGTGTTGGACAGGGGATTCAGCCCCAGCATTTT; CDR3aa: CASSVGQGIQPQHF
j_gene: TRBJ1-2; v_gene: TRBV4-1; abundance: .; d_gene: .; CDR3nt: TGCGCCAGCAGCCAATACGGGGGGCTGCGTGGCTACACCTTC; CDR3aa: CASSQYGGLRGYTF